Following are 5 T cell receptor beta chains from one sample sequenced in a study of cytomegalovirus exposure and HLA in healthy donors. A multiplex PCR was run with 60 Vbeta primers and 13 Jbeta primers. Libraries were prepared by immunoSEQ multiplex PCR; TCRdb keeps only in-frame clonotypes and omits some of them. The repertoire holds about 95,000 clones, about 76% seen once, with around 4.2% in the top ten. Sequenced: PBMCs. The receptors were gathered from a woman in her seventies in good health and CMV-seropositive.

The chain is built from TRBV5-6 and TRBJ2-3, with 8 bases that match TRBD1. Per the germline V gene, CDR1 is SGHDT and CDR2 is YYEEEE. V was pared by 4 bases and J by 5 bases, with 9 bases of the junction left unmatched. CDR3 size: 15 residues. As DNA, the CDR3 is TGTGCCAGCAGCCTGGGGCAGGGGGCGAGAGATACGCAGTATTTT. Amino acid sequence: CASSLGQGARDTQYF.

This chain joins TRBV30 and TRBJ1-5; TRBD1 might be the D (6 bases). The V end was cut by 5 bases, the J end by 0 bases, with 11 bases between. The CDR3 has 14 residues. Germline assignment: CDR1 GTSNPN and CDR2 SVGIG (reference sequence). The CDR3 spells CAWATGLSNQPQHF. CDR3 bases: TGTGCCTGGGCTACAGGGCTTAGCAATCAGCCCCAGCATTTT.

This chain joins TRBV6-5 and TRBJ1-1; possible D gene TRBD1, 5 bases. The CDR3 length is 15 residues. CDR1 MNHEY and CDR2 SVGAGI come from the germline V gene. Trimming took 5 bases from V and 5 from J, leaving 18 bases between them. The CDR3 sequence is CASSRRQRPSTEAFF. CDR3 coding DNA: TGTGCCAGCAGTCGAAGACAGCGCCCGAGTACTGAAGCTTTCTTT.

The V call is TRBV7-9, the J call TRBJ1-3; no firm D call. The germline V and J ends were trimmed by 1 base and 3 bases, with 16 bases remaining between them. The CDR3 has 17 amino acids. Germline CDR1 and CDR2: SEHNR and FQNEAQ (reference sequence). CDR3 in amino acids: CASSLVLSLDYGNTIYF. The CDR3 DNA is TGTGCCAGCAGCTTAGTTCTAAGTCTCGACTATGGAAACACCATATATTTT.

Regarding this clone: Distinct nucleotide sequences in the sample also encode this CDR3. This rearrangement joins TRBV5-4 to TRBJ1-4; 8 nucleotides agree with TRBD1. With 3 bases clipped from V and 10 bases from J, the junction kept 11 bases outside the gene matches. Germline CDR1 is SGHNT and CDR2 is YYREEE (reference sequence). CDR3 length equals 15 residues. CDR3 protein: CASSYRQGKTGKLFF. In nucleotides, the CDR3 is TGTGCCAGCAGCTATCGACAGGGGAAAACTGGAAAACTGTTTTTT.